This entry features one T cell receptor beta chain sequence. Methods used by the authors: Quantification of nucleated cells was approximated via reference gene primer amplification. Here immunoSEQ multiplex PCR was the method, and the copy in TCRdb shows in-frame clones only, minus some. V and J calls and clone size are as listed in that table; D and trimming were resolved from the DNA. Of roughly 120,000 clones in the sample, roughly 81% were seen once. The data originate from a study of blood T cell repertoires in COVID-19. Sequenced material: peripheral blood. This clonotype was sampled from a man aged 35 to 55 with acute or convalescent COVID-19.

CDR3 DNA: TGTGCCAGCAGCGGAGGACAGGGATGGAATGAGCAGTTCTTC. This gives the protein CASSGGQGWNEQFF. The rearrangement uses TRBV5-8 and TRBJ2-1, with TRBD1 matching over 8 bases. The germline V gene encodes CDR1 SGHTS and CDR2 YDEGEE. This CDR3 spans 14 amino acids. V dropped 4 bases and J dropped 7; count of bases not matched to a gene: 7.